The present TCR beta chain was sequenced within a study of control samples from healthy donors and cancer patients. Using immunoSEQ multiplex PCR, the repertoire was profiled, and TCRdb retains in-frame clones only, with some absent. This table has approximately 150,000 clones, 88% appearing once. V lost 2 bases to trimming and J lost 7 bases, with 15 bases between them. The CDR3 covers 16 residues. CDR1 is SNHLY and CDR2 is FYNNEI in the germline V gene. The J gene is TRBJ1-6, the V gene TRBV2, with unresolved D. This receptor was identified in a man aged 18 to 30 in good health. What was sequenced was blood. The CDR3 sequence is CASSESSGDGNSPLHF. The CDR3 bases are TGTGCCAGCAGTGAATCCTCCGGGGATGGGAATTCACCCCTCCACTTT.